The 16 T cell receptor beta chains below all came from one sample that was sequenced in a study of OX40 agonist ivuxolimab in advanced cancers. Libraries were built with the immunoSEQ multiplex PCR assay. As stored in TCRdb, this immuneACCESS dataset retains in-frame rearrangements with V and J assigned. A fraction of the clones does not appear; measured against another copy, unresolved V genes explain less than half of the discrepancy, and the remainder lacks a known reason. The sample data list 58,000 or so clones, and approximately 92% of these were observed just once. Jointly, the top ten make up roughly a tenth of the sample. The sample was CD4+ or CD8+ T cells sorted from blood, taken in a trial of the OX40 agonist ivuxolimab. The receptors were gathered from an adult with an advanced solid tumor such as melanoma, head and neck, liver or kidney cancer.

The CDR3 spells CASSLLPRGEQYF. CDR3 nucleotides: TGTGCCAGCAGCTTATTACCCCGGGGGGAGCAGTACTTC. The chain carries TRBV11-2 and TRBJ2-7; weak D call: TRBD2 (6 bases). V dropped 2 bases and J dropped 7 bases, with 12 bases sitting between them. The CDR3 loop spans 13 amino acids. Germline CDR1 reads SGHAT; CDR2 reads FQNNGV.

The chain has TRBV6-5 and TRBJ1-2, with 7 bases aligning to TRBD1. Germline V lookup: CDR1 MNHEY, CDR2 SVGAGI. The CDR3 is made up of 14 amino acids. The V segment lost 0 bases and the J segment 6 bases; nucleotides outside the gene matches: 4. The CDR3 DNA sequence: TGTGCCAGCAGTTACTCGACAGGGTCCCATGGCTACACCTTC. Residues: CASSYSTGSHGYTF.

The chain joins TRBV14 to TRBJ1-2, with D possibly matching TRBD1 (6 bases). Germline V CDR1 and CDR2: SGHDN, FVKESK. Trimming stripped 4 bases from V and 4 bases from J, with 13 bases between. The CDR3 sequence is 14 residues long. This CDR3 reads CASSPRGVGYGYTF. The DNA for the CDR3 is TGTGCCAGCAGCCCAAGGGGGGTCGGCTATGGCTACACCTTC.

The rearrangement links TRBV10-3 to TRBJ2-7, with TRBD1 matching 12 bases. The CDR3 length is 13 residues. Germline CDR1 ENHRY, CDR2 SYGVKD. J lost 6 bases, V lost 5 bases, and 2 bases had no gene match. The CDR3 DNA reads TGTGCCATCAGTCGGGGACAGGGGGCCGAGCAGTACTTC. It codes for CAISRGQGAEQYF.

The chain carries TRBV7-3 and TRBJ1-1; maybe TRBD1 (6 bases). V lost 0 bases and J lost 4, with 6 bases in between. The CDR3 is made up of 13 amino acids. In germline, CDR1 is SGHTA, CDR2 FQGTGA. The CDR3 nucleotides are TGTGCCAGCAGCTTAACCAGGGGCACTGAAGCTTTCTTT. Amino acids: CASSLTRGTEAFF.

The rearrangement links TRBV7-9 to TRBJ2-1, with TRBD1 identical over 8 bases. CDR3 length: 16 amino acids. Germline CDR1 reads SEHNR; CDR2 reads FQNEAQ (reference sequence). The V and J ends lost 7 bases and 8 bases, in that order; junction bases with no gene match: 16. The CDR3 protein is CASTTDRAPGVDEQFF. CDR3 DNA: TGTGCCAGCACCACGGACAGGGCCCCGGGAGTCGATGAGCAGTTCTTC.

V and J are TRBV5-1 and TRBJ2-1; 7 bases align to TRBD2. This CDR3 is 15 amino acids long. The germline gives CDR1 SGHRS, CDR2 YFSETQ. V shed 1 base, J shed 7 bases, and the junction held 8 bases outside the gene matches. The CDR3 DNA follows: TGCGCCAGCAGCTTGCCCAGCGGGGTGGGAAATGAGCAGTTCTTC. Its translation is CASSLPSGVGNEQFF.

This chain uses TRBV7-8 with TRBJ1-4, with 7 bases identical to TRBD1. Losses at the gene ends were 5 bases for V and 0 bases for J; bases not matched to a gene: 6. Looked up from germline, CDR1 is SGHVS and CDR2 is FQNEAQ. The CDR3 is 16 residues long. CDR3 in amino acids: CASSPAGTATNEKLFF. Written as DNA, the CDR3 is TGTGCCAGCAGCCCCGCAGGGACAGCAACTAATGAAAAACTGTTTTTT.

The CDR3, as DNA: TGCAGCACTGCTGGGACAGGGTTTACCTATGGCTACACCTTC. It yields the protein CSTAGTGFTYGYTF. V gene TRBV29-1 combines with J gene TRBJ1-2, with TRBD1 matching 9 bases. V was clipped by 8 bases and J by 4 bases; unmatched bases: 11. Germline V CDR1 and CDR2: SQVTM, ANQGSEA. This CDR3 has 14 amino acids.

This rearrangement joins TRBV7-3 to TRBJ2-1; no clear D. The CDR3 sequence is 14 residues long. Germline values: CDR1 SGHTA, CDR2 FQGTGA. With 3 bases removed from V and 0 bases from J, the gap between germline ends came to 6 bases. The CDR3 DNA reads as TGTGCCAGCAGCTTGAACCCCTCCTACAATGAGCAGTTCTTC. This codes for CASSLNPSYNEQFF.

The chain has TRBV7-3 and TRBJ2-3, with D possibly TRBD1 on 6 matching bases. Trimming cost V 5 bases and J 1 base, with 10 bases left between them. Germline V gives CDR1 SGHTA, CDR2 FQGTGA. CDR3 size: 14 residues. CDR3 nucleotide sequence: TGTGCCAGCAGCCGTGAGGGGGGCACAGATACGCAGTATTTT. Translation gives CASSREGGTDTQYF.

J is TRBJ1-5 and V is TRBV19; unclear D gene. The CDR3 totals 13 residues. V lost 0 bases to trimming and J lost 7 bases, with 7 bases between them. Per germline, CDR1 LNHDA and CDR2 SQIVND (reference sequence). The CDR3 DNA follows: TGTGCCAGTAGTATAGACTCAGGACAGCCCCAGCATTTT. This translates into CASSIDSGQPQHF.

This sequence joins TRBV2 and TRBJ2-1, with TRBD2 matching 9 bases. The CDR3 covers 13 residues. From germline, CDR1 is SNHLY and CDR2 FYNNEI. The V segment lost 7 bases and the J segment 10 bases; nucleotides outside the gene matches: 8. The CDR3 sequence is CASTTSGHQEQFF. As DNA, the CDR3 is TGTGCCAGCACGACTAGCGGCCATCAAGAGCAGTTCTTC. Combining the CDR3 with reference TRBV2 and TRBJ2-1 gives the whole variable domain EPEVTQTPSHQVTQMGQEVILRCVPISNHLYFYWYRQILGQKVEFLVSFYNNEISEKSEIFDDQFSVERPDGSNFTLKIRSTKLEDSAMYFCASTTSGHQEQFFGPGTRLTVL.

The table lists this clone with a count of one. The junction departs from the called germline gene at one end, perhaps through a read error. This chain links TRBV2 with TRBJ2-7; D is undetermined. In germline, CDR1 is SNHLY, CDR2 FYNNEI. The CDR3 is made up of 8 amino acids. The CDR3 region has the DNA TGTGCCAGCCGTGGCGCCGTCTTC. This encodes CASRGAVF. Filled out from reference TRBV2 and TRBJ2-7, the complete variable domain reads EPEVTQTPSHQVTQMGQEVILRCVPISNHLYFYWYRQILGQKVEFLVSFYNNEISEKSEIFDDQFSVERPDGSNFTLKIRSTKLEDSAMYFCASRGAVFGPGTRLTVT.

This clone was seen just once. V usage is TRBV5-1 and J usage is TRBJ2-7; 7 bases are shared with TRBD1. There are 15 residues in the CDR3. The ends lost 5 bases at V and 0 bases at J; junction bases unmatched: 8. CDR1 SGHRS and CDR2 YFSETQ come from the germline V gene. CDR3 sequence: CASRRGTESSYEQYF. CDR3 DNA: TGCGCCAGCAGGCGTGGGACAGAGAGCTCCTACGAGCAGTACTTC.

This chain links TRBV7-9 with TRBJ2-7; D might be TRBD1 (6 bases). This CDR3 region has 15 residues. Trimming removed 3 bases from V and 6 bases from J, with 18 bases in between. Germline loops: CDR1 SEHNR, CDR2 FQNEAQ (reference sequence). CDR3 in DNA: TGTGCCAGCAGCTTGGGCACACAGGGTTTGGGCGAGCAGTACTTC. Encoded protein: CASSLGTQGLGEQYF.